Shown below are 17 T cell receptor beta chains from a single sample sequenced in a study of blood T cell repertoires in COVID-19. Sequencing used immunoSEQ multiplex PCR; TCRdb keeps in-frame clones, though not all of them. Of roughly 250,000 clones listed, over 70% are singletons. Material for sequencing was peripheral blood. The receptors stem from a human donor in a cohort sampled during active COVID-19.

The chain joins TRBV3-1 (or the pseudogene TRBV3-2) to TRBJ2-1; D gene unclear. Trimming took off 0 bases at V and 8 bases at J, with 14 bases between the two ends. Germline V gives CDR1 LGHDT, CDR2 YNNKEL (reference sequence). The CDR3 runs 15 residues. The CDR3 reads CASSQDLRSSDEQFF. The DNA for the CDR3 is TGTGCCAGCAGCCAAGATCTCCGGAGTTCAGATGAGCAGTTCTTC.

Only one count was recorded for this clone. The V gene is TRBV5-1, the J gene TRBJ2-3, with TRBD2 matching 11 bases. Germline-derived CDR1 and CDR2 are SGHRS and YFSETQ. The CDR3 runs to 17 residues. Losses at the gene ends were 4 bases for V and 6 bases for J; bases not matched to a gene: 13. The CDR3 here is CASSPGLAGALGDTQYF. CDR3 sequence (DNA): TGCGCCAGCAGCCCCGGACTAGCGGGCGCTCTCGGGGATACGCAGTATTTT.

The J gene is TRBJ1-4, the V gene TRBV2; D is perhaps TRBD1 (5 bases). The CDR3 is 17 residues long. Looked up from germline, CDR1 is SNHLY and CDR2 is FYNNEI. Trimming left V 2 bases short and J 3 bases short, with 16 bases between. The CDR3 spells CASSESGYHRANEKLFF. In DNA form, the CDR3 reads TGTGCCAGCAGTGAATCAGGGTATCATAGGGCTAATGAAAAACTGTTTTTT.

The chain has TRBV27 and TRBJ2-7; 8 nucleotides match TRBD1. CDR1 is MNHEY and CDR2 is SMNVEV in the germline V gene (reference sequence). This CDR3 has 14 residues. V trimming: 2 bases; J trimming: 2 bases; junction bases outside the gene matches: 2. CDR3: CASSLLQGAYEQYF. CDR3 nucleotides: TGTGCCAGCAGTTTACTACAGGGGGCCTACGAGCAGTACTTC.

The chain couples TRBV5-1 to TRBJ1-2; weak D call: TRBD1 (5 bases). The V end was cut by 3 bases, the J end by 4 bases, with 19 bases between. Germline lookup yields CDR1 SGHRS and CDR2 YFSETQ. This CDR3 has 16 amino acids. CDR3 nucleotides: TGCGCCAGCAGCTCGTCCCGACAGTTATCTTCCTATGGCTACACCTTC. It is translated as CASSSSRQLSSYGYTF.

V usage is TRBV7-2 and J usage is TRBJ1-1; the D is unclear. Trimming took 3 bases from V and 1 from J, leaving 6 bases between them. The length of the CDR3 is 13 residues. The germline V gene has CDR1 SGHTA and CDR2 FQGNSA. The CDR3 bases are TGTGCCAGCAGCTTCGGGAGGAACACTGAAGCTTTCTTT. As protein: CASSFGRNTEAFF.

Only one count was recorded for this clone. This chain joins TRBV7-8 and TRBJ2-4; D not certain. The ends were cut back, 2 bases at V and 0 bases at J, with 8 bases in the middle. The CDR3 covers 15 residues. CDR1 and CDR2 (germline): SGHVS, FQNEAQ. The CDR3 nucleotides read TGTGCCAGCAGCTTATACAGCATAGCCAAAAACATTCAGTACTTC. This sequence encodes CASSLYSIAKNIQYF.

The chain employs TRBV2 and TRBJ2-5, with 11 bases that match TRBD2. The trim removed 9 bases at V and 2 bases at J, leaving 8 bases unmatched. Per germline, CDR1 SNHLY and CDR2 FYNNEI. This CDR3 is built from 15 residues. The CDR3 loop is CASHLIAGGQETQYF. The CDR3 nucleotides read TGTGCCAGTCACCTAATAGCGGGGGGGCAAGAGACCCAGTACTTC.

The chain links TRBV19 to TRBJ1-1, with 10 bases identical to TRBD1. CDR3 length equals 15 residues. With V trimmed by 8 bases and J by 0 bases, 6 bases remained unmatched. Germline-derived CDR1 and CDR2 are LNHDA and SQIVND (reference sequence). The DNA for the CDR3 is TGTGCCAGTTGGGGGACAGGGGACTTGAACACTGAAGCTTTCTTT. Translating gives CASWGTGDLNTEAFF.

The chain uses TRBV29-1 and TRBJ1-1, with a tentative D call TRBD1 (5 bases). The CDR3 contains 13 residues. The germline V and J ends were trimmed by 3 bases and 0 bases, with 8 bases remaining between them. Germline V gives CDR1 SQVTM, CDR2 ANQGSEA. CDR3 protein: CSVDDSMNTEAFF. In nucleotides, the CDR3 is TGCAGCGTTGATGACAGCATGAACACTGAAGCTTTCTTT.

The chain carries TRBV5-1 and TRBJ2-7; 7 nucleotides agree with TRBD1. V lost 3 bases and J lost 0; bases outside the gene matches: 3. The CDR3 loop spans 14 amino acids. Germline CDR1 and CDR2: SGHRS and YFSETQ. The CDR3 sequence: CASSSGQISYEQYF. Written as DNA, the CDR3 is TGCGCCAGCAGCTCGGGACAGATCTCCTACGAGCAGTACTTC.

J is TRBJ1-1 and V is TRBV2; 8 bases agree with TRBD1. CDR1 and CDR2 from the germline V gene are SNHLY and FYNNEI. J was trimmed by 8 bases and V by 3 bases; bases with no gene match: 2. CDR3 length equals 12 residues. The CDR3 nucleotides read TGTGCCAGCAGTGATCAGGGGGCCGAAGCTTTCTTT. The encoded protein is CASSDQGAEAFF.

The CDR3 loop is CASSQGQGAYEQYF. The CDR3 DNA sequence: TGTGCCAGCAGCCAAGGACAGGGGGCCTACGAGCAGTACTTC. The chain joins TRBV7-2 to TRBJ2-7, with 10 bases identical to TRBD1. CDR3 length: 14 amino acids. V gave up 5 bases and J gave up 2 bases; unmatched junction bases: 3. Germline V lookup: CDR1 SGHTA, CDR2 FQGNSA. The variable domain in full, completed from reference TRBV7-2 and TRBJ2-7, reads GAGVSQSPSNKVTEKGKDVELRCDPISGHTALYWYRQSLGQGLEFLIYFQGNSAPDKSGLPSDRFSAERTGGSVSTLTIQRTQQEDSAVYLCASSQGQGAYEQYFGPGTRLTVT.

The DNA for the CDR3 is TGCAGTGCTGGAGGGCTGAATGAGCAGTTCTTC. Protein: CSAGGLNEQFF. V and J are TRBV20-1 and TRBJ2-1; perhaps TRBD2 as D (6 bases). This CDR3 spans 11 amino acids. Trimming shortened V by 5 bases and J by 7 bases, and 9 bases separated the two germline ends. Germline CDR1 reads DFQATT; CDR2 reads SNEGSKA (reference sequence).

The chain combines TRBV18 with TRBJ1-1; D gene unclear. The V gene's germline CDR1 is KGHSH and CDR2 LQKENI. V lost 1 base to trimming and J lost 3 bases, with 6 bases between them. This CDR3 has 13 amino acids. The CDR3 sequence is CASSPRADTEAFF. The DNA of the CDR3 is TGTGCCAGCTCACCACGGGCAGACACTGAAGCTTTCTTT.

The gene calls are TRBV5-4 and TRBJ2-1; TRBD2 matches 14 bases. The V gene end was trimmed by 3 bases and the J gene end by 7 bases; junction bases not matched to a gene: 9. Germline-derived CDR1 and CDR2 are SGHNT and YYREEE (reference sequence). The CDR3 loop spans 17 amino acids. The DNA for the CDR3 is TGTGCCAGCAGCTCGGGACTAGCGGGAGAATTAAGAAATGAGCAGTTCTTC. It is translated as CASSSGLAGELRNEQFF.

The chain joins TRBV7-3 to TRBJ2-1, with TRBD2 as a possible D gene (6 bases). V lost 4 bases to trimming and J lost 8 bases, with 9 bases between them. The CDR3 spans 12 residues. The germline V gene has CDR1 SGHTA and CDR2 FQGTGA. CDR3 DNA: TGTGCCAGCAGCTGGGCTAGCGATGAGCAGTTCTTC. Translation: CASSWASDEQFF.